One sample yielded the 5 T cell receptor beta chains listed below, sequenced in a study of neoadjuvant anti-PD-1 for oral cavity cancer. Stated time point: after neoadjuvant nivolumab, at surgical resection. Clones were sequenced by immunoSEQ multiplex PCR, and TCRdb holds only the in-frame ones, with some missing. Of thousands of clones listed, 70% were seen once; the top ten hold 2.9%. The sequenced sample was PBMCs, obtained after nivolumab (anti-PD-1) treatment. The source of these receptors is a person between 35 and 79 years old with oral cavity squamous cell carcinoma.

The genes are TRBV7-2 and TRBJ2-2; 10 bases line up with TRBD2. The CDR3 spans 16 residues. The J segment lost 3 bases and the V segment lost 5 bases, leaving 6 bases of the junction unmatched. Looked up from germline, CDR1 is SGHTA and CDR2 is FQGNSA. The CDR3: CASSRSGGEYTGELFF. The CDR3 nucleotides are TGTGCCAGCAGCAGAAGCGGGGGGGAATACACCGGGGAGCTGTTTTTT.

This clone was counted between two and nine times. This chain links TRBV6-5 with TRBJ1-1; tentative D call: TRBD1 (6 bases). CDR1 and CDR2 from the germline V gene are MNHEY and SVGAGI. There are 15 residues in the CDR3. Trimming removed 7 bases from V and 0 bases from J, with 15 bases in between. In nucleotides, the CDR3 is TGTGCCAGCAATCAGGGAGGGGGTATGAACACTGAAGCTTTCTTT. It encodes CASNQGGGMNTEAFF.

The table lists this clone with a few counts. The chain has TRBV4-3 and TRBJ1-1; no definite D call. The germline V and J ends were trimmed by 0 bases and 4 bases, with 6 bases remaining between them. CDR1 LGHNA and CDR2 YSLEER come from the germline V gene. This CDR3 is built from 13 residues. The CDR3 bases are TGCGCCAGCAGCCAAGATAGATCCACTGAAGCTTTCTTT. Its protein is CASSQDRSTEAFF.

V gene TRBV6-1 combines with J gene TRBJ2-6; D remains unclear. Trimming left V 4 bases short and J 0 bases short, with 4 bases between. CDR3 length: 14 amino acids. Looked up from germline, CDR1 is MNHNS and CDR2 is SASEGT. CDR3 bases: TGTGCCAGCAGTGTGGTCTCTGGGGCCAACGTCCTGACTTTC. Translated, it gives CASSVVSGANVLTF.

The chain is built from TRBV7-8 and TRBJ2-3, with a tentative D call TRBD1 (6 bases). The germline V and J ends were trimmed by 4 bases and 6 bases, with 23 bases remaining between them. Germline CDR1 is SGHVS and CDR2 is FQNEAQ. The CDR3 contains 17 residues. CDR3 amino acids: CASSSYPRDTSQDTQYF. The CDR3 DNA is TGTGCCAGCAGCTCCTATCCCAGGGACACCTCTCAGGATACGCAGTATTTT.